The 2 T cell receptor beta chains listed next were all sequenced from one sample in a study of CD8+ T cells in alopecia areata (dated by TCRdb to about 2018). Libraries were made using the immunoSEQ multiplex PCR assay. RNA was extracted from all samples and reverse transcribed into cDNA, which served as template for TCR sequencing. Not all clones reach the TCRdb copy of this immuneACCESS table, which keeps in-frame sequences only. Checked studies attribute under half of the gap to unresolved V genes and leave the rest unexplained. In all, the sample holds 170,000 or so clones, and approximately 55% of those were seen once. 10% to 13% of the sample goes to the ten largest clones. The time point label corresponds to: about 25 weeks on oral tofacitinib. What the treatment or condition label conveys for this sample: oral pan-JAK inhibitor, 5-10 mg twice daily. The material sequenced was CD8+ T cells sorted from blood, taken at week 24, from a patient treated with tofacitinib. The receptor set was obtained from a human donor with alopecia areata.

The chain combines TRBV29-1 with TRBJ1-5; D gene uncertain. CDR3 length equals 18 residues. From germline, CDR1 is SQVTM and CDR2 ANQGSEA. Trimming removed 0 bases from V and 0 bases from J, with 18 bases in between. The CDR3 region has the DNA TGCAGCGTTGAAGACCTACATGCGGACTTTAATAGCAATCAGCCCCAGCATTTT. This translates into CSVEDLHADFNSNQPQHF. Based on the CDR3 plus reference TRBV29-1 and TRBJ1-5, the full variable domain is SAVISQKPSRDICQRGTSLTIQCQVDSQVTMMFWYRQQPGQSLTLIATANQGSEATYESGFVIDKFPISRPNLTFSTLTVSNMSPEDSSIYLCSVEDLHADFNSNQPQHFGDGTRLSIL.

This chain links TRBV5-6 with TRBJ1-2; the D gene is possibly TRBD1 (5 bases). The V end was cut by 3 bases, the J end by 7 bases, with 13 bases between. There are 13 residues in the CDR3. Per the germline V gene, CDR1 is SGHDT and CDR2 is YYEEEE. This chain's CDR3 is CASSWDRDGGYTF. In nucleotides, the CDR3 is TGTGCCAGCAGCTGGGACCGAGATGGTGGCTACACCTTC.